Listed below are T cell receptor beta chains from one sample, sequenced in a study of CD8+ T cells in alopecia areata. Sequencing used immunoSEQ multiplex PCR; TCRdb keeps in-frame clones, though not all of them. The sample includes about 270,000 clones, 60% of them seen just once. The sequencing here drew on CD4+ T cells sorted from blood, taken around week 54, from a patient treated with tofacitinib. These receptors all stem from a human donor with alopecia areata. CDR3s include the opening cysteine and the closing phenylalanine or tryptophan. A D gene is named only where the DNA matches it firmly. Clone size appears in some rows only: once, few, many, or a class for an expanded clone.

j_call: TRBJ2-5
clone_size: -
v_call: TRBV7-9
d_call: -
cdr3_aa: CASSLVETQYF
cdr3_nt: TGTGCCAGCAGCTTAGTTGAGACCCAGTACTTC

j_call: TRBJ2-7
clone_size: -
v_call: TRBV7-2
d_call: TRBD1
cdr3_aa: CASSLRGQGVYEQYF
cdr3_nt: TGTGCCAGCAGCTTACGGGGACAGGGGGTCTACGAGCAGTACTTC

j_call: TRBJ1-1
clone_size: -
v_call: TRBV7-2
d_call: -
cdr3_aa: CASSLDATEAFF
cdr3_nt: TGTGCCAGCAGCTTAGATGCGACTGAAGCTTTCTTT

j_call: TRBJ2-3
clone_size: -
v_call: TRBV25-1
d_call: -
cdr3_aa: CASSDVTSTDTQYF
cdr3_nt: TGTGCCAGCAGTGATGTTACTAGCACAGATACGCAGTATTTT

j_call: TRBJ2-7
clone_size: -
v_call: TRBV25-1
d_call: -
cdr3_aa: CASSPSGVYEQYF
cdr3_nt: TGTGCCAGCAGTCCCTCAGGGGTCTACGAGCAGTACTTC

j_call: TRBJ2-5
clone_size: -
v_call: TRBV30
d_call: TRBD2
cdr3_aa: CAWSAGTTSSETQYF
cdr3_nt: TGTGCCTGGAGTGCCGGGACTACCTCTTCGGAGACCCAGTACTTC

j_call: TRBJ2-5
clone_size: -
v_call: TRBV29-1
d_call: -
cdr3_aa: CSVEDAEEIQYF
cdr3_nt: TGCAGCGTTGAAGATGCTGAAGAGATCCAGTACTTC

j_call: TRBJ1-2
clone_size: -
v_call: TRBV29-1
d_call: -
cdr3_aa: CSVVFGPADDGYTF
cdr3_nt: TGCAGCGTTGTTTTTGGACCCGCCGACGATGGCTACACCTTC

j_call: TRBJ1-5
clone_size: once
v_call: TRBV30
d_call: -
cdr3_aa: CAWSVPTFSNQPQHF
cdr3_nt: TGTGCCTGGAGTGTACCGACTTTTAGCAATCAGCCCCAGCATTTT

j_call: TRBJ2-5
clone_size: few
v_call: TRBV30
d_call: -
cdr3_aa: CAWTPKYRGQETQYF
cdr3_nt: TGTGCCTGGACCCCAAAATACAGAGGCCAAGAGACCCAGTACTTC

j_call: TRBJ2-2
clone_size: -
v_call: TRBV29-1
d_call: -
cdr3_aa: CSVLTGANTGELFF
cdr3_nt: TGCAGCGTACTCACAGGAGCGAACACCGGGGAGCTGTTTTTT

j_call: TRBJ1-5
clone_size: few
v_call: TRBV10-2
d_call: -
cdr3_aa: CASSLPQEPQHF
cdr3_nt: TGCGCCAGCAGTTTACCCCAGGAGCCCCAGCATTTT

j_call: TRBJ2-5
clone_size: -
v_call: TRBV15
d_call: -
cdr3_aa: CATSVWTAQETQYF
cdr3_nt: TGTGCCACCAGCGTCTGGACAGCCCAAGAGACCCAGTACTTC

j_call: TRBJ2-6
clone_size: -
v_call: TRBV4-3
d_call: -
cdr3_aa: CASSQSGANVLTF
cdr3_nt: TGCGCCAGCAGCCAATCTGGGGCCAACGTCCTGACTTTC

j_call: TRBJ2-1
clone_size: -
v_call: TRBV9
d_call: TRBD2
cdr3_aa: CASSVAPGGDEFF
cdr3_nt: TGTGCCAGCAGCGTAGCTCCCGGGGGGGACGAGTTCTTC

j_call: TRBJ2-2
clone_size: -
v_call: TRBV25-1
d_call: -
cdr3_aa: CASRGDRGELFF
cdr3_nt: TGTGCCAGCAGAGGTGACCGCGGGGAGCTGTTTTTT

j_call: TRBJ2-3
clone_size: few
v_call: TRBV4-1
d_call: TRBD2
cdr3_aa: CASSQLTSGGAKDTQYF
cdr3_nt: TGCGCCAGCAGCCAGCTTACTAGCGGGGGGGCCAAAGATACGCAGTATTTT

j_call: TRBJ2-5
clone_size: -
v_call: TRBV11-1
d_call: TRBD2
cdr3_aa: CASSTRLAEETQYF
cdr3_nt: TGTGCCAGCAGCACCCGCCTAGCGGAAGAGACCCAGTACTTC

j_call: TRBJ1-2
clone_size: -
v_call: TRBV14
d_call: -
cdr3_aa: CASSQVDGLHGRGYTF
cdr3_nt: TGTGCCAGCAGCCAAGTGGACGGGTTACACGGACGTGGCTACACCTTC

j_call: TRBJ2-4
clone_size: once
v_call: TRBV29-1
d_call: -
cdr3_aa: CSVDPLGDKNIQYF
cdr3_nt: TGCAGCGTTGACCCCCTGGGCGACAAAAACATTCAGTACTTC

j_call: TRBJ2-3
clone_size: -
v_call: TRBV5-6
d_call: TRBD1
cdr3_aa: CASSLQGEADTQYF
cdr3_nt: TGTGCCAGCAGCCTACAGGGGGAGGCAGATACGCAGTATTTT

j_call: TRBJ1-1
clone_size: few
v_call: TRBV11-2
d_call: -
cdr3_aa: CASSTTTAMNTEAFF
cdr3_nt: TGTGCCAGCAGCACAACGACAGCCATGAACACTGAAGCTTTCTTT

j_call: TRBJ2-5
clone_size: -
v_call: TRBV19
d_call: TRBD2
cdr3_aa: CASSLSGGIQETQYF
cdr3_nt: TGTGCCAGTAGTCTTAGCGGGGGCATACAAGAGACCCAGTACTTC

j_call: TRBJ1-1
clone_size: -
v_call: TRBV29-1
d_call: -
cdr3_aa: CSVEGGIALNTEAFF
cdr3_nt: TGCAGCGTCGAGGGGGGCATCGCGTTGAACACTGAAGCTTTCTTT

j_call: TRBJ1-2
clone_size: -
v_call: TRBV6-5
d_call: -
cdr3_aa: CASSLLSNYGYTF
cdr3_nt: TGTGCCAGCAGTCTGCTGTCCAACTATGGCTACACCTTC

j_call: TRBJ2-7
clone_size: -
v_call: TRBV9
d_call: -
cdr3_aa: CASSVEGSSYEQYF
cdr3_nt: TGTGCCAGCAGCGTAGAGGGCAGCTCCTACGAGCAGTACTTC

j_call: TRBJ2-1
clone_size: few
v_call: TRBV5-1
d_call: TRBD2
cdr3_aa: CASSGTRHNEQFF
cdr3_nt: TGCGCCAGCTCCGGGACTAGGCACAATGAGCAGTTCTTC

j_call: TRBJ2-1
clone_size: few
v_call: TRBV7-3
d_call: -
cdr3_aa: CASSFGGNNEQFF
cdr3_nt: TGTGCCAGCAGCTTTGGAGGGAACAATGAGCAGTTCTTC

j_call: TRBJ1-2
clone_size: -
v_call: TRBV29-1
d_call: -
cdr3_aa: CSVGGIGYTF
cdr3_nt: TGCAGCGTTGGGGGAATCGGCTACACCTTC